The rows below give T cell receptor beta chains drawn from one sample of a study of regulatory T cells in long-lasting Graves disease. TCRdb used MiXCR to reprocess the multiplex PCR reads, holding one entry per CDR3 protein. The table records 500,000 to 800,000 distinct CDR3 sequences, around 32% of them present only once. The sample in question was peripheral blood mononuclear cells (PBMCs), obtained when the disease was refractory, from a patient treated with antithyroid drugs. The receptors come from a female donor with Graves disease. The CDR3 runs from the conserved cysteine through the conserved F or W. Fields, in order: V gene, clone size, J gene, D gene, CDR3 protein, CDR3 DNA. A D gene is named only where the DNA matches it firmly. Part of the rows lack a size; the others show once, few, many or a class for expanded clones.

V gene: TRBV5-1
clone size: -
J gene: TRBJ2-7
D gene: -
CDR3 protein: CASSLWSVSSYEQYF
CDR3 DNA: TGCGCCAGCAGCCTTTGGAGCGTAAGCTCCTACGAGCAGTACTTC

V gene: TRBV30
clone size: few
J gene: TRBJ1-6
D gene: -
CDR3 protein: CAWSANSPLHF
CDR3 DNA: TGTGCCTGGAGCGCGAATTCACCCCTCCACTTT

V gene: TRBV12-3/TRBV12-4
clone size: many
J gene: TRBJ1-1
D gene: -
CDR3 protein: CASNPTWGEGRTEAFF
CDR3 DNA: TGTGCCAGCAACCCAACCTGGGGCGAAGGAAGGACTGAAGCTTTCTTT

V gene: TRBV11-2
clone size: few
J gene: TRBJ2-7
D gene: -
CDR3 protein: CASSLMGASPYEQYF
CDR3 DNA: TGTGCCAGCAGCTTAATGGGGGCCAGTCCCTACGAGCAGTACTTC

V gene: TRBV7-9
clone size: -
J gene: TRBJ1-1
D gene: -
CDR3 protein: CASSLARAEAFF
CDR3 DNA: TGTGCCAGCAGCTTAGCGCGGGCTGAAGCTTTCTTT

V gene: TRBV6-1
clone size: -
J gene: TRBJ1-5
D gene: TRBD1
CDR3 protein: CASRSRDRGSPRRLGGQPQHF
CDR3 DNA: TGTGCCAGCAGAAGCAGGGACAGGGGGTCTCCCCGAAGGCTAGGTGGTCAGCCCCAGCATTTT

V gene: TRBV24-1
clone size: -
J gene: TRBJ1-2
D gene: TRBD1
CDR3 protein: CATSSWLEDDRDRGYGYTF
CDR3 DNA: TGTGCCACCAGTTCTTGGTTGGAGGATGACCGGGACAGGGGATATGGCTACACCTTC

V gene: TRBV6-1
clone size: few
J gene: TRBJ2-6
D gene: -
CDR3 protein: CASSEDRNSGANVLTF
CDR3 DNA: TGTGCCAGCAGTGAAGACAGGAACTCTGGGGCCAACGTCCTGACTTTC

V gene: TRBV5-6
clone size: -
J gene: TRBJ1-5
D gene: TRBD1
CDR3 protein: CASSGGTGDQPQHF
CDR3 DNA: TGTGCCAGCAGCGGCGGGACAGGGGATCAGCCCCAGCATTTT

V gene: TRBV6-5
clone size: few
J gene: TRBJ2-3
D gene: -
CDR3 protein: CASSYSRGFGDTQYF
CDR3 DNA: TGTGCCAGCAGTTACTCGAGGGGTTTCGGAGATACGCAGTATTTT

V gene: TRBV18
clone size: few
J gene: TRBJ2-7
D gene: TRBD2
CDR3 protein: CASSPGTSGSHEQYF
CDR3 DNA: TGTGCCAGCTCACCCGGGACTAGCGGGAGCCACGAGCAGTACTTC

V gene: TRBV7-3
clone size: -
J gene: TRBJ2-5
D gene: TRBD2
CDR3 protein: CASSLPSGRAVGETQYF
CDR3 DNA: TGTGCCAGCAGCTTACCTAGCGGGAGGGCCGTTGGAGAGACCCAGTACTTC

V gene: TRBV6-6
clone size: -
J gene: TRBJ2-7
D gene: -
CDR3 protein: CASSYSTQRVFYEQYF
CDR3 DNA: TGTGCCAGCAGTTACTCGACACAAAGGGTCTTCTACGAGCAGTACTTC

V gene: TRBV30
clone size: -
J gene: TRBJ1-2
D gene: TRBD1
CDR3 protein: CAWSPPGQTANYGYTF
CDR3 DNA: TGTGCCTGGAGTCCCCCGGGACAGACAGCGAACTATGGCTACACCTTC

V gene: TRBV3-1
clone size: -
J gene: TRBJ2-5
D gene: -
CDR3 protein: CASSQAAKTQYF
CDR3 DNA: TGTGCCAGCAGCCAAGCTGCGAAGACCCAGTACTTC

V gene: TRBV6-2/TRBV6-3
clone size: once
J gene: TRBJ2-1
D gene: -
CDR3 protein: CASSYFGGSSYNEQFF
CDR3 DNA: TGTGCCAGCAGTTACTTCGGTGGGAGCTCCTACAATGAGCAGTTCTTC

V gene: TRBV12-3/TRBV12-4
clone size: few
J gene: TRBJ2-1
D gene: TRBD2
CDR3 protein: CASSRLAGLYNEQFF
CDR3 DNA: TGTGCCAGCAGTCGACTAGCGGGCCTCTACAATGAGCAGTTCTTC

V gene: TRBV6-2/TRBV6-3
clone size: -
J gene: TRBJ2-4
D gene: TRBD1
CDR3 protein: CASSYRLTGLGNIQYF
CDR3 DNA: TGTGCCAGCAGTTACCGACTGACAGGGCTGGGAAACATTCAGTACTTC

V gene: TRBV20-1
clone size: -
J gene: TRBJ1-2
D gene: TRBD1
CDR3 protein: CSASGQGASGGYTF
CDR3 DNA: TGCAGTGCCTCGGGGCAGGGGGCTTCCGGTGGCTACACCTTC

V gene: TRBV30
clone size: once
J gene: TRBJ1-1
D gene: TRBD1
CDR3 protein: CAWKTGAGDTEAFF
CDR3 DNA: TGTGCCTGGAAAACAGGGGCGGGGGACACTGAAGCTTTCTTT

V gene: TRBV5-1
clone size: -
J gene: TRBJ1-5
D gene: -
CDR3 protein: CASSSDGDSNQPQHF
CDR3 DNA: TGCGCCAGCAGTTCGGACGGTGATAGCAATCAGCCCCAGCATTTT

V gene: TRBV7-8
clone size: -
J gene: TRBJ1-5
D gene: -
CDR3 protein: CASSSEGLYSNQPQHF
CDR3 DNA: TGTGCCAGCAGTTCCGAGGGTCTGTATAGCAATCAGCCCCAGCATTTT

V gene: TRBV6-1
clone size: few
J gene: TRBJ2-7
D gene: TRBD1
CDR3 protein: CASNWDSLYEQYF
CDR3 DNA: TGTGCCAGCAATTGGGACAGCCTCTACGAGCAGTACTTC

V gene: TRBV20-1
clone size: -
J gene: TRBJ1-2
D gene: TRBD1
CDR3 protein: CSARGADRVNYGYTF
CDR3 DNA: TGCAGTGCTAGAGGTGCGGACAGGGTGAACTATGGCTACACCTTC

V gene: TRBV7-9
clone size: -
J gene: TRBJ1-1
D gene: -
CDR3 protein: CASSLSGWSTEAFF
CDR3 DNA: TGTGCCAGCAGCTTATCAGGGTGGAGCACTGAAGCTTTCTTT

V gene: TRBV6-1
clone size: -
J gene: TRBJ2-7
D gene: -
CDR3 protein: CASSEGVGTYEQYF
CDR3 DNA: TGTGCCAGCAGTGAAGGGGTGGGAACCTACGAGCAGTACTTC

V gene: TRBV5-6
clone size: few
J gene: TRBJ1-1
D gene: -
CDR3 protein: CASSWGRGANTEAFF
CDR3 DNA: TGTGCCAGCAGCTGGGGTCGGGGCGCCAACACTGAAGCTTTCTTT

V gene: TRBV4-2
clone size: -
J gene: TRBJ1-5
D gene: TRBD1
CDR3 protein: CASSQVQTGGQLQHF
CDR3 DNA: TGTGCCAGCAGCCAAGTACAGACAGGGGGACAGCTCCAGCATTTT

V gene: TRBV20-1
clone size: -
J gene: TRBJ2-5
D gene: -
CDR3 protein: CSARDLPGEGLGTQYF
CDR3 DNA: TGCAGTGCTAGAGACCTGCCAGGGGAAGGCCTGGGGACCCAGTACTTC

V gene: TRBV6-1
clone size: few
J gene: TRBJ1-5
D gene: -
CDR3 protein: CASSNSQPQHF
CDR3 DNA: TGTGCCAGCAGTAACAGTCAGCCCCAGCATTTT

V gene: TRBV10-3
clone size: once
J gene: TRBJ1-1
D gene: -
CDR3 protein: CAISEPLGTREAFF
CDR3 DNA: TGTGCCATCAGTGAACCCCTAGGGACACGTGAAGCTTTCTTT

V gene: TRBV24-1
clone size: few
J gene: TRBJ2-7
D gene: TRBD1
CDR3 protein: CATSEKTGNYEQYF
CDR3 DNA: TGTGCCACCAGTGAAAAGACAGGGAACTACGAGCAGTACTTC

V gene: TRBV6-5
clone size: few
J gene: TRBJ1-2
D gene: TRBD1
CDR3 protein: CASSYSGQGYGYTF
CDR3 DNA: TGTGCCAGCAGTTACTCGGGACAGGGGTATGGCTACACCTTC

V gene: TRBV7-9
clone size: many
J gene: TRBJ1-2
D gene: -
CDR3 protein: CASTSGGLYGYTF
CDR3 DNA: TGTGCCAGCACCTCTGGAGGGCTCTATGGCTACACCTTC

V gene: TRBV7-9
clone size: few
J gene: TRBJ2-7
D gene: TRBD2
CDR3 protein: CASSLVLAGSYHEQYF
CDR3 DNA: TGTGCCAGCAGCTTAGTACTAGCGGGGTCCTACCACGAGCAGTACTTC

V gene: TRBV19
clone size: -
J gene: TRBJ1-5
D gene: TRBD1
CDR3 protein: CASSIRRGGNQPQHF
CDR3 DNA: TGTGCCAGTAGTATTCGCAGGGGGGGCAATCAGCCCCAGCATTTT

V gene: TRBV7-6
clone size: -
J gene: TRBJ2-7
D gene: TRBD1
CDR3 protein: CASRSWFQGVYEQYF
CDR3 DNA: TGTGCCAGCAGGTCCTGGTTCCAGGGGGTCTACGAGCAGTACTTC

V gene: TRBV20-1
clone size: -
J gene: TRBJ1-2
D gene: TRBD1
CDR3 protein: CSATDRGYGYTF
CDR3 DNA: TGCAGTGCTACGGACAGGGGGTATGGCTACACCTTC

V gene: TRBV12-3/TRBV12-4
clone size: many
J gene: TRBJ1-4
D gene: -
CDR3 protein: CASSSRGKLFF
CDR3 DNA: TGTGCCAGCAGTAGCAGGGGAAAACTGTTTTTT

V gene: TRBV12-3/TRBV12-4
clone size: few
J gene: TRBJ1-1
D gene: -
CDR3 protein: CASTYGGRMNTEAFF
CDR3 DNA: TGTGCCAGCACCTATGGGGGGCGTATGAACACTGAAGCTTTCTTT

V gene: TRBV11-2
clone size: many
J gene: TRBJ1-1
D gene: TRBD1
CDR3 protein: CASSWTTGDTEAFF
CDR3 DNA: TGTGCCAGCAGCTGGACAACAGGGGACACTGAAGCTTTCTTT

V gene: TRBV10-3
clone size: few
J gene: TRBJ1-1
D gene: TRBD1
CDR3 protein: CAISDTGARGGTEAFF
CDR3 DNA: TGTGCCATCAGCGATACAGGGGCCCGGGGAGGCACTGAAGCTTTCTTT

V gene: TRBV15
clone size: -
J gene: TRBJ1-1
D gene: TRBD1
CDR3 protein: CATSRADRESTEAFF
CDR3 DNA: TGTGCCACCAGCAGAGCGGACAGGGAGAGCACTGAAGCTTTCTTT

V gene: TRBV5-1
clone size: -
J gene: TRBJ2-5
D gene: TRBD1
CDR3 protein: CASSTGQGKETQYF
CDR3 DNA: TGCGCCAGCAGCACTGGACAGGGAAAAGAGACCCAGTACTTC

V gene: TRBV7-9
clone size: once
J gene: TRBJ1-2
D gene: -
CDR3 protein: CAGSNLDRIPPGYTF
CDR3 DNA: TGTGCCGGCAGTAACCTGGATCGGATTCCTCCTGGCTACACCTTC

V gene: TRBV2
clone size: -
J gene: TRBJ1-1
D gene: -
CDR3 protein: CASSVSSDRTEAFF
CDR3 DNA: TGTGCCAGCAGTGTCAGCAGCGACAGGACTGAAGCTTTCTTT

V gene: TRBV4-1
clone size: -
J gene: TRBJ1-2
D gene: TRBD1
CDR3 protein: CASSQDQGDHGYTF
CDR3 DNA: TGCGCCAGCAGCCAAGATCAGGGGGATCATGGCTACACCTTC

V gene: TRBV19
clone size: few
J gene: TRBJ1-1
D gene: -
CDR3 protein: CASSVTGASTEAFF
CDR3 DNA: TGTGCCAGTAGTGTCACAGGAGCAAGCACTGAAGCTTTCTTT

V gene: TRBV28
clone size: -
J gene: TRBJ1-2
D gene: -
CDR3 protein: CASSNRVNGYTF
CDR3 DNA: TGTGCCAGCAGTAACAGGGTTAATGGCTACACCTTC

V gene: TRBV10-3
clone size: few
J gene: TRBJ2-7
D gene: -
CDR3 protein: CAISAGPLDRYEQYF
CDR3 DNA: TGTGCCATCAGCGCCGGACCTCTCGACCGCTACGAGCAGTACTTC